This T cell receptor beta chain is from a study of CD8 T cells in ankylosing spondylitis. Study results and limitations: Characteristic of ankylosing spondylitis blood, it appeared, was a TCR beta motif comprising several highly homologous variants. The authors reported significant enrichment of disease-linked clones in matched ankylosing spondylitis synovial fluid. A subset of motif variants has previously been described in the synovial fluid and blood of reactive arthritis. With a CD8+ phenotype, disease-linked clones were relatively rare in peripheral blood.

V dropped 7 bases and J dropped 0; count of bases not matched to a gene: 9. This CDR3 contains 16 residues. Looked up from germline, CDR1 is MNHNS and CDR2 is SASEGT. This clonotype was seen more than once but under ten times. Its antigen remains unknown. TCRdb reanalysed the 5' RACE reads using MiXCR and keeps one entry per CDR3 protein. This sample has some 840,000 distinct CDR3 sequences, with 12% found just once. Material: blood, either unsorted or a sorted T cell fraction (not recorded which). The gene calls are TRBV6-1 and TRBJ2-3, with 8 bases fitting TRBD2. The TCR was taken from a male donor with ankylosing spondylitis. CDR3 sequence: CASTPRGGVSTDTQYF. CDR3 sequence (DNA): TGTGCCAGCACCCCACGGGGGGGGGTTAGCACAGATACGCAGTATTTT.